Here is one T cell receptor (beta chain) with its context. The target antigen is unknown. This CDR3 has 19 residues. Germline V gene lookup returns CDR1 SGHRS and CDR2 YFSETQ. V lost 0 bases and J 4 bases, leaving 22 bases between the germline ends. This sample stems from a study of cytomegalovirus exposure and HLA in healthy donors. Study-level background: Of around 400 genotyped donors, more than 65% grouped in the Caucasian-associated ancestry cluster. Study outcomes and limitations: More clonal expansion characterized HLA-associated TCR beta chains than equally common others in a later analysis.

This PCR relied on a set of 60 Vbeta primers and 13 Jbeta primers. Data came from immunoSEQ multiplex PCR; TCRdb stores just in-frame clones and leaves some out. Altogether roughly 160,000 clones are present, roughly 70% being singletons, with the ten largest covering about 1.6%. This clonotype originated in a girl aged 10 to 17 in good health and CMV-seronegative. The sequenced material came from PBMCs. The chain uses TRBV5-1 and TRBJ2-2, with a tentative D call TRBD1 (6 bases). The CDR3 region is CASSLGGITGNPTTGELFF. CDR3 DNA sequence: TGCGCCAGCAGCTTGGGGGGGATTACAGGGAATCCGACCACCGGGGAGCTGTTTTTT.